A selection of T cell receptor beta chains follows, all from one sample in a study of blood T cell repertoires in COVID-19. Generated by immunoSEQ multiplex PCR, the TCRdb table keeps only in-frame clones and is missing some. This sample has more than 250,000 clones, with around 83% found just once. The material sequenced was PBMCs or T cells enriched from blood (not recorded which). Source of these receptors: a man aged 35 to 55 who had been exposed to COVID-19. CDR3s leave out the opening cysteine and the closing phenylalanine or tryptophan. Fields, in order: CDR3 length, J gene, clone size, D gene, V gene, CDR3 protein. The D gene is left open where the match is weak. Size tells how often a clone was seen (once, few, many) or the class of an expanded clone, and some rows leave it out.

12 TRBJ1-4 - - TRBV3-1/TRBV3-2 ASREGLTNEKLF
14 TRBJ2-5 - TRBD2 TRBV10-1 ASSRLAGGGQETQY
10 TRBJ1-4 - - TRBV29-1 SATLFGEKLF
13 TRBJ2-1 - - TRBV6-5 ASSRDPGQLNEQF
11 TRBJ1-1 - - TRBV5-4 ASSSGGRTEAF
12 TRBJ2-5 - TRBD2 TRBV6-5 ASGRGTSGRTQY
11 TRBJ1-1 - - TRBV10-2 ASSGQKNTEAF
13 TRBJ2-1 - - TRBV19 ASSIDLETYNEQF
12 TRBJ1-4 - TRBD1 TRBV10-3 AISGQGTSEKLF
14 TRBJ2-5 - TRBD1 TRBV18 ASSPTGGDGQETQY
16 TRBJ2-1 - TRBD2 TRBV29-1 SVDRGLTSGRAYNEQF
16 TRBJ1-2 once TRBD1 TRBV7-9 ASSLGGGDRMYLRGYT
13 TRBJ2-7 - TRBD2 TRBV28 ASSLRLAGVNEQY
13 TRBJ2-7 once - TRBV7-3 ASSPEGEVVYEQY
13 TRBJ1-5 few TRBD1 TRBV5-5 ASSSETGAHQPQH
13 TRBJ2-2 - - TRBV10-3 AISDLRVNTGELF
15 TRBJ1-2 many - TRBV14 ASSRPIPTGTNYGYT
12 TRBJ2-5 - TRBD2 TRBV7-9 ASSLAGTGETQY
10 TRBJ1-2 - TRBD1 TRBV12-3/TRBV12-4 ASSTQQGRYT
13 TRBJ1-2 - - TRBV5-1 ASKIGSGRMGGYT
13 TRBJ2-7 few TRBD2 TRBV30 AWSVASGSSYEQY
10 TRBJ1-5 - - TRBV6-5 ASISPGGPQH
12 TRBJ1-2 few TRBD1 TRBV5-5 ASTSTGAAYGYT
11 TRBJ2-1 - - TRBV10-1 ASSDDSYNEQF
11 TRBJ2-1 once - TRBV24-1 ATSGLVGDEQF
13 TRBJ2-7 - - TRBV7-2 ASSYRSFQVYEQY
12 TRBJ2-4 - - TRBV5-1 ASSQGGQMGIQY
11 TRBJ2-5 once - TRBV6-5 AINRDLQETQY
10 TRBJ1-5 - - TRBV25-1 ASSRGNQPQH
13 TRBJ2-5 - TRBD1 TRBV10-1 ASSHPGQGEETQY
13 TRBJ1-2 once TRBD1 TRBV5-1 ASSLETGVLDGYT
11 TRBJ1-5 once TRBD1 TRBV6-5 ASQGASNQPQH
16 TRBJ2-6 - - TRBV23-1 ANQERAGRRVGANVLT
12 TRBJ2-7 - TRBD2 TRBV30 AWSLAGTSYEQY
11 TRBJ1-5 - - TRBV19 ASRGRGNQPQH
12 TRBJ1-2 - TRBD1 TRBV9 ASSAGDRNYGYT
12 TRBJ1-2 - - TRBV13 ASTTIGTPYGYT
10 TRBJ1-1 - - TRBV7-9 ASSLGEGHPF